This T cell receptor beta chain was sequenced for a study of persistence of HIV-infected CD4 T cells. Study summary: Median time on suppressive ART was 8 to 9 years.

Findings and limits, study-wide: TCR oligoclonality correlated with proviral oligoclonality in the same sorted populations. TCR analyses could not target the rare provirus-carrying CMV-responding cells. TCRbeta richness was lower in CMV- and Gag-responding cells than in anti-CD3/anti-CD28-responding cells.

Sequencing used immunoSEQ version 4 in survey mode. Sequencing used immunoSEQ multiplex PCR; TCRdb keeps in-frame clones, though not all of them. The data show around 32,000 clones, roughly 70% seen once. This clone is medium-sized in the sample. Antigen specificity is unknown. Overlapping HIV-1 Gag 15-mer peptides at approximately 1 ug per peptide per mL were used. Sorting selected CD4+ T cells upregulating both CD40 ligand and CD69. This CDR3 contains 13 residues. Germline V gene sequence: CDR1 SGDLS, CDR2 YYNGEE. V was clipped by 4 bases and J by 5 bases; unmatched bases: 4. This clonotype was sampled from an adult man with HIV who was CMV-seropositive. The chain uses TRBV9 and TRBJ1-1, with 8 bases fitting TRBD1. Material: CD4+ T cells sorted from PBMCs after approximately 18-hour stimulation, obtained from a patient who received antiretroviral therapy. The chain's CDR3 is CASSQGAQTEAFF. The DNA of the CDR3 is TGTGCCAGCAGCCAGGGGGCGCAAACTGAAGCTTTCTTT.